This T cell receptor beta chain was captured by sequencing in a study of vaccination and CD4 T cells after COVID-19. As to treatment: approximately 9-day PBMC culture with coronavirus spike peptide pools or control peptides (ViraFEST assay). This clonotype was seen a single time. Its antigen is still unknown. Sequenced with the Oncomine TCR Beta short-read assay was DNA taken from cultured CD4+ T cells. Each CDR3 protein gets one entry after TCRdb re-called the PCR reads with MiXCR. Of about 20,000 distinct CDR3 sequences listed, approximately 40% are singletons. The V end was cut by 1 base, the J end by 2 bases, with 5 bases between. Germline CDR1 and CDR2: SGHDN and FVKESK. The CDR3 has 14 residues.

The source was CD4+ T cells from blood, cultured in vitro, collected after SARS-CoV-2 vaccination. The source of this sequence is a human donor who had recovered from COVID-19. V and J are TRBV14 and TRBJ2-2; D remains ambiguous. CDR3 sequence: CASSQGLNTGELFF. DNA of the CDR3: TGTGCCAGCAGCCAAGGGCTCAACACCGGGGAGCTGTTTTTT. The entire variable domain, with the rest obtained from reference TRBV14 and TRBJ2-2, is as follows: EAGVTQFPSHSVIEKGQTVTLRCDPISGHDNLYWYRRVMGKEIKFLLHFVKESKQDESGMPNNRFLAERTGGTYSTLKVQPAELEDSGVYFCASSQGLNTGELFFGEGSRLTVL.